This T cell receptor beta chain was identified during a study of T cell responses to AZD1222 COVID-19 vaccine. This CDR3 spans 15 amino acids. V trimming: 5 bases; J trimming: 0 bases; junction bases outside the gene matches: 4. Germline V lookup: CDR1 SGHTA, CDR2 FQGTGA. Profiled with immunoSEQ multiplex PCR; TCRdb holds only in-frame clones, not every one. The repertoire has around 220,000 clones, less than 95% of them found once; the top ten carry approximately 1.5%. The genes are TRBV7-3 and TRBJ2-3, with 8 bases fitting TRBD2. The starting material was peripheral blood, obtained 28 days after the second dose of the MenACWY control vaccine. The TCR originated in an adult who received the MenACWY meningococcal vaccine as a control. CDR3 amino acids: CASSPLAGSTDTQYF. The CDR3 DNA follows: TGTGCCAGCAGCCCCCTAGCGGGTAGCACAGATACGCAGTATTTT.